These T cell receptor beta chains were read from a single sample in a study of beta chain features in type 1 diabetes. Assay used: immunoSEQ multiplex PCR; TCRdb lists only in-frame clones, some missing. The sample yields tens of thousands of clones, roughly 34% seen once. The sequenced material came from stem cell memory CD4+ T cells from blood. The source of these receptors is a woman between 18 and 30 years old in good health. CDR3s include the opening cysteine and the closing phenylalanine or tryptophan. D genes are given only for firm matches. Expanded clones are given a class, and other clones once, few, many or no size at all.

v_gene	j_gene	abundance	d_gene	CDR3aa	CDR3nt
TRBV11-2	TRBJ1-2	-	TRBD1	CASSLGVQGPYGYTF	TGTGCCAGCAGCTTAGGGGTACAGGGGCCCTATGGCTACACCTTC
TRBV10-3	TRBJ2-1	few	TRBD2	CAIGSLAGDNEQFF	TGTGCCATCGGATCGCTAGCGGGGGACAATGAGCAGTTCTTC
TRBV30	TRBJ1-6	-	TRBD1	CAWRETGEFSPLHF	TGTGCCTGGAGGGAGACAGGGGAATTTTCACCCCTCCACTTT
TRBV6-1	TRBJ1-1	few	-	CASSEISMNTEAFF	TGTGCCAGCAGTGAAATCAGTATGAACACTGAAGCTTTCTTT
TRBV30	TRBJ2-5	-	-	CAWNGGRGETQYF	TGTGCCTGGAATGGGGGGAGGGGGGAGACCCAGTACTTC
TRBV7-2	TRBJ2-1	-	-	CASCLSENEQFF	TGTGCCAGCTGCTTAAGTGAGAATGAGCAGTTCTTC
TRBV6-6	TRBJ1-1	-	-	CASTQIMNTEAFF	TGTGCCAGCACCCAGATCATGAACACTGAAGCTTTCTTT
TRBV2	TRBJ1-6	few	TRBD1	CASSESTGRSPLHF	TGTGCCAGCAGTGAATCGACAGGGCGGTCACCCCTCCACTTT
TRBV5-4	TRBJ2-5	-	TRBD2	CASSYTGTRDGGKTQYF	TGTGCCAGCAGTTATACCGGGACTAGGGATGGCGGAAAGACCCAGTACTTC
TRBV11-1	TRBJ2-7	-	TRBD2	CASSLDSGLARGEQYF	TGTGCCAGCAGCTTGGACTCGGGACTAGCGAGGGGCGAGCAGTACTTC
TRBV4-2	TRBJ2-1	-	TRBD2	CASSQVAGVLHEQFF	TGTGCCAGCAGCCAAGTAGCGGGAGTCCTCCATGAGCAGTTCTTC
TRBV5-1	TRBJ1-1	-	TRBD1	CASSLDGQGEAFF	TGCGCCAGCAGCTTGGATGGACAGGGAGAAGCTTTCTTT
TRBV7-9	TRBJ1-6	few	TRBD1	CASSFSGTGNSPLHF	TGTGCCAGCAGCTTCTCCGGGACAGGGAATTCACCCCTCCACTTT
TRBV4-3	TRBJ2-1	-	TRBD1	CASSQGGGLVGEQLF	TGCGCCAGCAGCCAAGGAGGGGGCCTGGTCGGTGAGCAGCTCTTC
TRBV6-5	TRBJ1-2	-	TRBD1	CASSYQGTAIYGYTF	TGTGCCAGCAGTTACCAAGGGACAGCCATCTATGGCTACACCTTC
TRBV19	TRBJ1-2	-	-	CASTVLAFDVYGYTF	TGTGCCAGTACCGTGCTAGCATTCGATGTCTATGGCTACACCTTC
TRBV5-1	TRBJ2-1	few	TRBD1	CASSSMGQGEGNYNEQFF	TGCGCCAGCAGCTCAATGGGACAGGGAGAGGGGAACTACAATGAGCAGTTCTTC
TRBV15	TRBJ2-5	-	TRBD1	CATSRGPGQGLETQYF	TGTGCCACCAGCAGAGGACCGGGACAGGGTCTGGAGACCCAGTACTTC